The subject of this entry is one T cell receptor (beta chain). Its antigen is unknown. TCRdb independently ran MiXCR on the reads; one entry per CDR3 protein. The table includes hundreds of thousands of distinct CDR3 sequences, approximately 30% detected once. The CDR3 is 15 residues long. Trimming removed 1 base from V and 6 bases from J, with 14 bases in between. Germline-derived CDR1 and CDR2 are LNHNV and YYDKDF (reference sequence). These data belong to a study of T cell repertoires in cytomegalovirus infection. Study summary: HLA-B-restricted CMV epitopes that are well studied were used alongside recently identified HLA-C-restricted ones.

The rearrangement joins TRBV15 to TRBJ2-3, with D possibly matching TRBD2 (5 bases). The sequenced sample was cultured CD8+ T cells from PBMCs, obtained from culture after CMV antigen stimulation. This TCR was recovered from a human donor in good health (CMV status not recorded). Some clones in this sample may be carry-over from other donors' samples. Written as DNA, the CDR3 is TGTGCCACCAGCAGAGGCGACTATCCTTTGGATACGCAGTATTTT. This sequence encodes CATSRGDYPLDTQYF.